Sequencing of this T cell receptor (beta chain) was carried out in a study of radiotherapy plus CTLA-4 blockade in lung cancer. The overall study: Disease control was present in more than 30% of patients, and objective responses in 15% to 20%. Broader study findings: Best predicting response, reportedly, were early blood T cell clone dynamics, with interferon-beta. An expansion of tumor-derived TCR clones occurred in blood after radiotherapy plus ipilimumab.

About this clone: Its cognate antigen is unknown.

Sequencing used immunoSEQ multiplex PCR; TCRdb keeps in-frame clones, though not all of them. The profile shows approximately 89,000 clones, over 75% of them singletons. The sequence was obtained from a human donor with non-small cell lung cancer that progressed on radiotherapy plus ipilimumab. The sequences come from peripheral blood, collected from a patient treated with radiotherapy plus ipilimumab.

The DNA for the CDR3 is TGTGCCAGCAGCTTAGGTCTAGCGGGAGACGGAGATACGCAGTATTTT. Translated: CASSLGLAGDGDTQYF. The rearrangement links TRBV7-2 to TRBJ2-3; 10 nucleotides align to TRBD2. V lost 1 base to trimming and J lost 5 bases; unmatched junction nucleotides: 6. Germline CDR1 reads SGHTA; CDR2 reads FQGNSA. The length of the CDR3 is 16 residues. Full variable domain (outside the CDR3, taken from reference TRBV7-2 and TRBJ2-3): GAGVSQSPSNKVTEKGKDVELRCDPISGHTALYWYRQSLGQGLEFLIYFQGNSAPDKSGLPSDRFSAERTGGSVSTLTIQRTQQEDSAVYLCASSLGLAGDGDTQYFGPGTRLTVL.